This entry concerns a single T cell receptor beta chain. As yet, its antigen is unknown. MiXCR, applied by TCRdb to the 5' RACE reads, yields one record per CDR3 protein. The repertoire holds 450,000 or so distinct CDR3 sequences, with about 24% as singletons. This sample is drawn from a study of identical twins. Points from the study as a whole: Analyses based on zero insertions could be partly confounded by invariant MAIT and iNKT cells.

V gave up 5 bases and J gave up 1 base, with 12 bases separating them. The CDR3 extends over 15 amino acids. Germline loops: CDR1 MRHNA, CDR2 SNTAGT. These data were also filed under a second study, of T cells expressing NK-cell markers. That source adds: Among eight sequenced donors, seven carried HCMV seropositivity while one was seronegative. Each of over 5 donors carried dominant NKG2C+ clonotypes accounting for about 1.0-7.0% of CD8+ T cells.

This sequence was found in a woman aged 18-30 years in good health. The chain employs TRBV6-4 and TRBJ1-5, with a weak D call TRBD1 (5 bases). Input material: CD4+ T cells sorted from blood. The CDR3 spells CASSSSGDSNQPQHF. The CDR3 nucleotides are TGTGCCAGCAGTAGCTCCGGGGACAGCAATCAGCCCCAGCATTTT.